Below are 2 T cell receptor beta chains sequenced from a single sample in a study of T cells after yellow fever vaccination (dated by TCRdb to about 2019). The library was built by means of 5' RACE. The reads were generated on an Illumina HiSeq 2500. TCRdb trimmed public reads at Q25 via fastp, called clones via MiXCR and kept in-frame beta chains. Each entry is one CDR3 protein sequence, shown with its most common DNA and genes. This sample holds approximately 580,000 distinct CDR3 sequences; about a sixth were observed only once. The ten most abundant clones make up about 18% of the sample. What the treatment or condition label conveys for this sample: live attenuated yellow fever vaccine strain. The source material was PBMCs, sampled roughly 5 days after the first yellow fever vaccination. These receptors were obtained from a man aged 18 to 29 who received the YFV17D yellow fever vaccine.

The sample holds a few counts of this clonotype. The chain couples TRBV12-3 or TRBV12-4 to TRBJ2-7; TRBD2 is a possible D gene (7 bases). CDR3 length equals 13 residues. Trimming shortened V by 5 bases and J by 3 bases, and 11 bases separated the two germline ends. The CDR3 is CASSPGEGYEQYF. The CDR3 DNA is TGTGCCAGCAGTCCAGGGGAGGGCTACGAGCAGTACTTC.

A few counts support this clonotype. This chain connects TRBV4-2 to TRBJ1-2, with D unclear. Germline assignment: CDR1 LGHNA and CDR2 YNFKEQ. The CDR3 has 14 residues. V was clipped by 1 base and J by 5 bases, with 11 bases between them. Written as DNA, the CDR3 is TGTGCCAGCAGCCAAGTGGAGAGGGAGTATGGCTACACCTTC. It translates to CASSQVEREYGYTF.